This T cell receptor (beta chain) is drawn from a study of blood T cell repertoires in COVID-19. Study-level background: Nucleic acid was either cDNA or gDNA, and it came from T cells, B-cell-depleted T cells, or PBMCs.

Cohort 3 donors counted as recovered after two negative PCRs, clearance, or resolved symptoms. Generated by immunoSEQ multiplex PCR, the TCRdb table keeps only in-frame clones and is missing some. The sample contains a few hundred thousand clones, 92% of which appear only once. The germline CDR1 and CDR2 sequences are SGHTA and FQGNSA. V gave up 3 bases and J gave up 4 bases; unmatched junction bases: 4. This CDR3 has 14 amino acids. This sequence originates from a woman in her 30s who had recovered from COVID-19. This chain uses TRBV7-2 with TRBJ2-5; 8 bases align to TRBD1. The sequencing input was PBMCs or T cells enriched from blood (not recorded which). The CDR3 DNA follows: TGTGCCAGCAGCTTCCAGGGGGCATCAGAGACCCAGTACTTC. Protein product: CASSFQGASETQYF. Combining the CDR3 with reference TRBV7-2 and TRBJ2-5 gives the whole variable domain GAGVSQSPSNKVTEKGKDVELRCDPISGHTALYWYRQSLGQGLEFLIYFQGNSAPDKSGLPSDRFSAERTGGSVSTLTIQRTQQEDSAVYLCASSFQGASETQYFGPGTRLLVL.